This T cell receptor beta chain was identified in a study of blood T cells in healthy people across ages. A second PCR, run for about 6 to 11 cycles, used a sample-barcoded 5' primer plus a J-beta primer mix. TCRdb analysed the 5' RACE reads with MiXCR anew, one entry per CDR3 protein. The sample shows about 1 million distinct CDR3 sequences, under 45% of them seen only once. The individuals who served as donors were healthy Caucasians living in Russia, aged roughly 6 to 100. To note about this clonotype: Its antigen is as yet unknown.

The germline CDR1 and CDR2 sequences are SQVTM and ANQGSEA. The CDR3 totals 12 residues. With 6 bases removed from V and 2 bases from J, the gap between germline ends came to 11 bases. Study-wide points: PBMC samples, being unsorted, prevented any conclusive comparison of naive and antigen-experienced cells.

The receptor comes from an older woman in good health. The chain has TRBV29-1 and TRBJ2-7; D remains unclear. Source material: blood. CDR3 in DNA: TGCAGCGTGCTTACAGATCCCTACGAGCAGTACTTC. This sequence encodes CSVLTDPYEQYF.